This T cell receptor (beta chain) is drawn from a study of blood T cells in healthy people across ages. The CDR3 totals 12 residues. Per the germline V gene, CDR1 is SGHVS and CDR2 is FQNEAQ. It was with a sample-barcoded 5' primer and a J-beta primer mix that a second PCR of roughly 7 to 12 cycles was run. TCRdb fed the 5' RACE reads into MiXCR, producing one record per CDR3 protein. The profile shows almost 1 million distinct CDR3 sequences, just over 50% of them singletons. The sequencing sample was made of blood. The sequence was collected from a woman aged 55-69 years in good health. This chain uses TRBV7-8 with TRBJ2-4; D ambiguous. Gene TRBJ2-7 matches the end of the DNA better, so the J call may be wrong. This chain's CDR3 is CASSLQALEQYF. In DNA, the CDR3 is TGTGCCAGCAGCTTACAGGCCCTCGAGCAGTACTTC.